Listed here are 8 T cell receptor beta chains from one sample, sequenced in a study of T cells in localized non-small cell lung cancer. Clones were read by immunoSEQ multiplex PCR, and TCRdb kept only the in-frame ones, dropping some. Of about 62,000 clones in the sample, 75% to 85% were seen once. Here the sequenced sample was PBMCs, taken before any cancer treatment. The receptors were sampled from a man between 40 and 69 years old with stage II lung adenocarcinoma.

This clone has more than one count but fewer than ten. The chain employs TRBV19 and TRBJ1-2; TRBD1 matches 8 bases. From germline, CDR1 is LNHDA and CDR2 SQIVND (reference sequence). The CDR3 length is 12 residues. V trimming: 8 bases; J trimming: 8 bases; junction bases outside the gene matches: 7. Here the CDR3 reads CASVDREEGYTF. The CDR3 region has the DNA TGTGCCAGTGTGGACAGGGAGGAAGGCTACACCTTC. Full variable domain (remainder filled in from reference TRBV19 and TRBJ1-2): DGGITQSPKYLFRKEGQNVTLSCEQNLNHDAMYWYRQDPGQGLRLIYYSQIVNDFQKGDIAEGYSVSREKKESFPLTVTSAQKNPTAFYLCASVDREEGYTFGSGTRLTVV.

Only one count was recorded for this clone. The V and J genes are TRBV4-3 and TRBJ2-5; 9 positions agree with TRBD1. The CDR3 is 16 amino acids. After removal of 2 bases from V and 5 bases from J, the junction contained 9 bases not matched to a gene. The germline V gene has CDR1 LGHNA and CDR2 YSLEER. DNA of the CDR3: TGCGCCAGCAGCCAAACAGCGTCACAGGGGGCGGAGACCCAGTACTTC. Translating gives CASSQTASQGAETQYF.

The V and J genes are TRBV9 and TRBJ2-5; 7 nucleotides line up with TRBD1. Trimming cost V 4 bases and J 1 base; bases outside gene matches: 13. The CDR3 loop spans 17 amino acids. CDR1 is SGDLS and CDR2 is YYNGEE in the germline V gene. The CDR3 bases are TGTGCCAGCAGCCTAGGGACAGCCGACTATGGCCAAGAGACCCAGTACTTC. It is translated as CASSLGTADYGQETQYF.

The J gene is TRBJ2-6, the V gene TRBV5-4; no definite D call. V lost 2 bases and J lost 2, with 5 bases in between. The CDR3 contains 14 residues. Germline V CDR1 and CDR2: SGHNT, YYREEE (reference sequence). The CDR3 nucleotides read TGTGCCAGCAGCTTCTATACTGGGGCCAACGTCCTGACTTTC. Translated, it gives CASSFYTGANVLTF.

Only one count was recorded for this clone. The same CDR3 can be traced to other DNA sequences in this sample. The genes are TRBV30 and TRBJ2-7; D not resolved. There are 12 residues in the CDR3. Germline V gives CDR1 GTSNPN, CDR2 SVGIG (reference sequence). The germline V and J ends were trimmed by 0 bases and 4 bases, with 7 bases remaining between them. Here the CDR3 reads CAWSVTGYEQYF. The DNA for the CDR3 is TGTGCCTGGAGTGTAACTGGGTACGAGCAGTACTTC.

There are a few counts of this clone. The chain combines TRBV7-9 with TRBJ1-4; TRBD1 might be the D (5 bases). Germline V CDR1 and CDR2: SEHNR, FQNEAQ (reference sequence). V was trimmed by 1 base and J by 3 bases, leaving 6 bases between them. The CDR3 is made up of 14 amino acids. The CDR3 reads CASSLVGANEKLFF. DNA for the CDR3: TGTGCCAGCAGCTTAGTGGGGGCTAATGAAAAACTGTTTTTT.

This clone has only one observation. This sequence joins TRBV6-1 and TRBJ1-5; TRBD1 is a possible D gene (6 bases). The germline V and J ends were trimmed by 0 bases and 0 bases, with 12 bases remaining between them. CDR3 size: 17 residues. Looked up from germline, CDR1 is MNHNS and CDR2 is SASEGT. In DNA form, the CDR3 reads TGTGCCAGCAGTGAAGCCTTTCGACAGGCTAGCAATCAGCCCCAGCATTTT. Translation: CASSEAFRQASNQPQHF.

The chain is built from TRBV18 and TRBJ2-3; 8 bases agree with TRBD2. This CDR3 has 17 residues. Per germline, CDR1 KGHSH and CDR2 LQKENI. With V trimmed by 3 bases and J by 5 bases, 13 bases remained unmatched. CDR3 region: CASSPLGLAGLGDTQYF. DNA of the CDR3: TGTGCCAGCTCACCCCTCGGACTAGCTGGACTGGGAGATACGCAGTATTTT.